Below, 4 T cell receptor beta chains from the same sample are listed, as sequenced in a study of CXCR3-negative and CXCR3-positive naive CD8 T cells. UMI-labeled TRB cDNA libraries were prepared by 5' RACE. TCRdb re-called the 5' RACE reads; every CDR3 protein appears as one record, without DNA. In total, the table holds fewer than 95,000 distinct CDR3 sequences. The sample consisted of naive CXCR3- CD8+ T cells from blood. The subset was: CD45RO-CCR7+CD27+CD95- naive CD8+ T cells lacking CXCR3 (TNR3-). All receptors come from a human donor in good health. Some clones in this sample may be carry-over from other donors' samples.

The rearrangement joins TRBV19 to TRBJ2-7; the D gene TCRdb calls, TRBD1, cannot be checked with no DNA. Germline CDR1 LNHDA, CDR2 SQIVND (reference sequence). This CDR3 has 15 residues. The chain's CDR3 is CASSMAGQGAYEQYF.

V and J are TRBV20-1 and TRBJ2-7. Germline CDR1 reads DFQATT; CDR2 reads SNEGSKA (reference sequence). CDR3 size: 13 residues. CDR3 protein: CSARGDLSYEQYF.

This sequence joins TRBV4-1 and TRBJ2-7; TCRdb designates TRBD2, a call that cannot be tested without DNA. The CDR3 runs to 15 residues. Germline-derived CDR1 and CDR2 are MGHRA and YSYEKL. The CDR3 is CASSQDQTSGSEQYF.

The chain combines TRBV5-1 with TRBJ2-1; TCRdb's D call, TRBD2, is unchecked because there is no DNA. CDR3 length equals 20 residues. The V gene's germline CDR1 is SGHRS and CDR2 YFSETQ. Here the CDR3 reads CASSPIGLAGGSAAINEQFF.